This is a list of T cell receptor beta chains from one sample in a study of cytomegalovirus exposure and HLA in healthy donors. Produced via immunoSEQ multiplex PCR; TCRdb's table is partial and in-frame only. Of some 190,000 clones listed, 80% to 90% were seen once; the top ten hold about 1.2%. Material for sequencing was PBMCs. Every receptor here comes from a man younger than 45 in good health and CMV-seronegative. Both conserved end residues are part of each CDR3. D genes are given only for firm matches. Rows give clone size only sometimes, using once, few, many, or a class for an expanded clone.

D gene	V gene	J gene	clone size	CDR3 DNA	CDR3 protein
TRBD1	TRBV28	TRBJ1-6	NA	TGTGCCAGCAGTTCCAGACAGGGGGCGGTTTCACCCCTCCACTTT	CASSSRQGAVSPLHF
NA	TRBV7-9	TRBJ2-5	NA	TGTTCCAGCAGCCCAGGACAGCCCCAAGAGACCCAGTACTTC	CSSSPGQPQETQYF
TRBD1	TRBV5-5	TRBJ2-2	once	TGTGCCAGCAGCGTGGGACAGGGGGCGAGTTATGCCGGGGAGCTGTTTTTT	CASSVGQGASYAGELFF
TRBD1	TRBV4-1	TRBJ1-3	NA	TGCGCCAGCAGCCAACCACGATGGAAGGGGGCGGCTGGAAACACCATATATTTT	CASSQPRWKGAAGNTIYF
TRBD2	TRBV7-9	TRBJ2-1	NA	TGTGCCAGCAGCTCCCCGGGACTAGCCTACAATGAGCAGTTCTTC	CASSSPGLAYNEQFF
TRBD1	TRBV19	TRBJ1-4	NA	TGTGCCACAAAGACAGGGGAACGGCCTAATGAAAAACTGTTTTTT	CATKTGERPNEKLFF
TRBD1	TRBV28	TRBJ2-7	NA	TGTGCCAGCAGTATAATAACCTCAGTCCCGGGACAGGGTTGGAGACCCTACGAGCAGTACTTC	CASSIITSVPGQGWRPYEQYF
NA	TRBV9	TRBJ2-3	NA	TGTGCCAGCAGCGTAGTGGAAGGGAGGTCCCCATCATATTTT	CASSVVEGRSPSYF
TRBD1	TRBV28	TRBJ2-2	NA	TGTGCCAGCAGTTCACAGGGGTCCGTTTTCGATATCGGGGAGCTGTTTTTT	CASSSQGSVFDIGELFF
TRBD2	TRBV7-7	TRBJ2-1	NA	TGTGCTAGCACCTCCGGGACTAGCGGGATCGCCGGTGAGCAGTTCTTC	CASTSGTSGIAGEQFF
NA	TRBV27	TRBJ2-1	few	TGTGCCAGCAGTTTAGACGGGGGAAACGCCGATGAGCAGTTCTTC	CASSLDGGNADEQFF
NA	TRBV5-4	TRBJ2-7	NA	TGTGCCAGCAGTCCTCCGGGTGCGGGGAACTACGAGCAGTACTTC	CASSPPGAGNYEQYF
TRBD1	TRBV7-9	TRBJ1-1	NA	TGTGCCAGCAGCCCCCCCGCAGGGGGTCTTGAAGCTTTCTTT	CASSPPAGGLEAFF
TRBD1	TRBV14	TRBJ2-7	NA	TGTGCCAGCAGCTCGGGACAGGGGCTCTACGAGCAGTACTTC	CASSSGQGLYEQYF
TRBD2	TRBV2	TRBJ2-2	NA	TGTGCCAGCAGATTACTAGCGGGAGCAGGGGGGGAGCTGTTTTTT	CASRLLAGAGGELFF
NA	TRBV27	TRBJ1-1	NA	TGTGCCAGCAGTTCCCTCGACTCGAACACTGAAGCTTTCTTT	CASSSLDSNTEAFF
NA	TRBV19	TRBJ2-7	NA	TGTGCCAGTAGATTAGACAGCAACTCCTACGAGCAGTACTTC	CASRLDSNSYEQYF
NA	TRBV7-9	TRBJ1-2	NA	TGTGCCAGCAGCTTATTACAGGGATTGGACTATGGCTACACCTTC	CASSLLQGLDYGYTF
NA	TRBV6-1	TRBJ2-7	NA	TGTGCCAGCAGTGATAGGCGCCGGAGCTACGAGCAGTACTTC	CASSDRRRSYEQYF
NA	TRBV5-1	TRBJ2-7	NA	TGCGCCAGCGGACTAACAAAAAGCTCCTACGAGCAGTACTTC	CASGLTKSSYEQYF
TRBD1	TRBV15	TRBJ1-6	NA	TGTGCCACCAGCAGAGCAGGGGGTAGGAGAGATTCACCCCTCCACTTT	CATSRAGGRRDSPLHF
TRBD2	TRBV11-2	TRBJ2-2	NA	TGTGCCAGCAGCTTGGCTAGCGGGACCGGGGAGCTGTTTTTT	CASSLASGTGELFF
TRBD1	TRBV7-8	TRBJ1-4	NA	TGTGCCAGCAGCCGGGGGACAGGGGGAAGTGAAAAACTGTTTTTT	CASSRGTGGSEKLFF
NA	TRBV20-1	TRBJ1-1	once	TGCAGTGCTCGACTGGCTGTGGCTTTCTTT	CSARLAVAFF
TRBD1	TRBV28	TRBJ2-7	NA	TGTGCCAGCAGTTTGGCCACAGGGGGCGCTTCGGCCCCTGGACCATTC	CASSLATGGASAPGPF
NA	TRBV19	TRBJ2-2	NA	TGTGCCAGTAGTCCGTACACCGGGGAGCTGTTTTTT	CASSPYTGELFF
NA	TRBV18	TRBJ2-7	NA	TGTGCCAGCTCACCACCGGGACAACCAACCTACGAGCAGTACTTC	CASSPPGQPTYEQYF
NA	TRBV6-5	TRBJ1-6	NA	TGTGCCAGCAGTCCACGGAGGCACTCACCCCTCCACTTT	CASSPRRHSPLHF
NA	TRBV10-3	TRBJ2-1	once	TGTGCCATCAGTGACCGGGACTACAATGAGCAGTTCTTC	CAISDRDYNEQFF
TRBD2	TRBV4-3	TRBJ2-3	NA	TGCGCCAGCAGCCAAGATGGAGCGGGGGGAACAGATACGCAGTATTTT	CASSQDGAGGTDTQYF
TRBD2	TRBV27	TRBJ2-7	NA	TGTGCCAGCAGTAGTAGGACTAGCGGGGGAGGCTACGAGCAGTACTTC	CASSSRTSGGGYEQYF
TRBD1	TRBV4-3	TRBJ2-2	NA	TGCGCCAGCAGCCACGGGACAGGGGACAGGACCGGGGAGCTGTTTTTT	CASSHGTGDRTGELFF
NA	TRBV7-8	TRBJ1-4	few	TGTGCCAGCAGCCTGGGCCAGGGCTATATAGCAACTAATGAAAAACTGTTTTTT	CASSLGQGYIATNEKLFF
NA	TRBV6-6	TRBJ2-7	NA	TGTGCCAGCAGACCCAGGGTTAGTAACGAGCAGTACTTC	CASRPRVSNEQYF
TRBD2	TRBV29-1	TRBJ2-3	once	TGCAGCGTAAGGACTAGCGGGAGGGGTAATACGCAGTATTTT	CSVRTSGRGNTQYF
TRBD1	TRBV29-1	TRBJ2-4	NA	TGCAGCGCTATAAGACAGGGTCGCAAAAACATTCAGTACTTC	CSAIRQGRKNIQYF
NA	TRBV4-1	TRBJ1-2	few	TGCGCCAGCAGCCGGCTGGGGACAAATGGCTACACCTTC	CASSRLGTNGYTF
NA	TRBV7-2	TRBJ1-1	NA	TGTGCCAGCAGCTTCACCCCGACAGGCTCCACTGAAGCTTTCTTT	CASSFTPTGSTEAFF
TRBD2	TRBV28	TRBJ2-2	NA	TGTGCCAGCAGCCCCGATCTGCGGGGGGGCCTAAACACCGGGGAGCTGTTTTTT	CASSPDLRGGLNTGELFF
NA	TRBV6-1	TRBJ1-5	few	TGTGCCAGCAGCGCCGACAGGAACAATCAGCCCCAGCATTTT	CASSADRNNQPQHF
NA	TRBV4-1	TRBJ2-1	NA	TGCGCCAGCAGCCAAGAACAATGGAGGGGTGAGCAGTTCTTC	CASSQEQWRGEQFF
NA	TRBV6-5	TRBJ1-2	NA	TGTGCCAGCAGTTACTCAAAATCGGACACCTATGGCTACACCTTC	CASSYSKSDTYGYTF